This T cell receptor beta chain emerged from a study of control samples from healthy donors and cancer patients. The V end lost 5 bases, the J end lost 6 bases, and 11 bases lay between the germline ends. The CDR3 has 12 residues. Germline V gene sequence: CDR1 SGHTA, CDR2 FQGNSA. The assay was immunoSEQ multiplex PCR, and TCRdb's table has in-frame clones only and misses some. Among about 94,000 clones listed, over 75% were seen once. Sample: blood. The TCR originated in a woman aged 18-29 years in good health. The V gene is TRBV7-2, the J gene TRBJ2-7; D possibly corresponds to TRBD2 (5 bases). Here the CDR3 DNA reads TGTGCCAGCAGCCGCATGGAGGCCGAGCAGTACTTC. Translation gives CASSRMEAEQYF.